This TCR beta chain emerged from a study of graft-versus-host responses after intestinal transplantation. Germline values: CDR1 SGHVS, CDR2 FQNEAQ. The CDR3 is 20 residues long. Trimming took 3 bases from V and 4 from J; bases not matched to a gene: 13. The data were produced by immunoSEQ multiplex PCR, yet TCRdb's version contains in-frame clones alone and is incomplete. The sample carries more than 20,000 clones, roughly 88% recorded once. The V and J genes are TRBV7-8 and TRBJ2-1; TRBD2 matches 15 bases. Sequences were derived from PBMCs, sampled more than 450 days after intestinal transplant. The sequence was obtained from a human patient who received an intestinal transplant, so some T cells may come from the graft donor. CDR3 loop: CASSFSPGLAGGRRYNEQFF. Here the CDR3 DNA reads TGTGCCAGCAGCTTCTCCCCCGGACTAGCGGGAGGGAGAAGGTACAATGAGCAGTTCTTC.